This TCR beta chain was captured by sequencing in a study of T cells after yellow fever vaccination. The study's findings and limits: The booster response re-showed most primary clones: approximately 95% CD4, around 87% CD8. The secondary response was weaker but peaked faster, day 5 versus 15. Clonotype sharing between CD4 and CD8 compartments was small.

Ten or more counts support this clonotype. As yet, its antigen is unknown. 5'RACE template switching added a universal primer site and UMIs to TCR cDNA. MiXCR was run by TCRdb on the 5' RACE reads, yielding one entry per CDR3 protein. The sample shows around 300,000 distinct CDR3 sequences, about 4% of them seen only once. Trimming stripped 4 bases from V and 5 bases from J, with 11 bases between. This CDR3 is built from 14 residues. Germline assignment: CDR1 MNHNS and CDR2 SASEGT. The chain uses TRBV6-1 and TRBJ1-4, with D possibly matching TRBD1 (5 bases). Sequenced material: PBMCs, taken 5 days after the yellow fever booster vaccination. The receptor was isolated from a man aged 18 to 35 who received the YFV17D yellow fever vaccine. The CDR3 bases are TGTGCCAGCAGTGGAAGGGGTGAAAATGAAAAACTGTTTTTT. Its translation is CASSGRGENEKLFF.